The 20 T cell receptor beta chains reported below all come from one sample, sequenced in a study of T cells in Graves' hyperthyroidism and ophthalmopathy (dated by TCRdb to about 2019). The protocol used for the library was multiplex PCR. Sequenced on an Illumina HiSeq 2000. TCR beta CDR3 regions were amplified from RNA transcripts. The TCR CDR3 was subjected to a first round of RT-PCR using the HTBI primer set and the Qiagen OneStep RT-PCR kit. Clones were called with MiXCR by TCRdb after fastp trimmed the public reads at Q25, and only in-frame beta chains were retained. Records with the same CDR3 protein are collapsed into one entry carrying the most frequent genes and DNA. The sample has around 700,000 distinct CDR3 sequences on record, 30% to 40% of them singletons. The ten most abundant clones make up roughly 30% of the sample. Sequenced material: blood. The receptors were gathered from a middle-aged woman with Graves' hyperthyroidism.

Of note for this clonotype: Germline is not matched at one junction end, which may reflect a read error. The chain employs TRBV12-3 or TRBV12-4 and TRBJ2-7, with D perhaps TRBD1 (5 bases). CDR3 size: 13 residues. DNA of the CDR3: TGTGCCAGCACTTTAGGGGCAGTCTACGAGCAGTACTTC. Translating gives CASTLGAVYEQYF.

About this clonotype: This could be a read error, since a much larger clone is one nucleotide away. The rearrangement links TRBV9 to TRBJ1-1; D unclear. Trimming left V 0 bases short and J 4 bases short, with 10 bases between. The CDR3 totals 14 residues. CDR1 SGDLS and CDR2 YYNGEE come from the germline V gene. CDR3 bases: TGTGCCAGCAGCGTAGGATTGACGTCCACTGAAGCTTTCTTT. The encoded protein is CASSVGLTSTEAFF.

As to this clonotype: A much bigger clone sits one base away, suggesting this may be a read error. The chain combines TRBV6-2 or TRBV6-3 with TRBJ1-5, with TRBD1 as a possible D gene (5 bases). The CDR3 has 15 amino acids. Germline V gives CDR1 MNHEY, CDR2 SVGEGT. V was shortened by 5 bases and J by 2 bases, with 13 bases between the two germline ends. The CDR3 region is CASSEPRDGNQPQHF. For the CDR3, the DNA is TGTGCCAGCAGTGAACCCAGGGACGGCAATCAGCCCCAGCATTTT.

This sequence joins TRBV12-3 or TRBV12-4 and TRBJ1-2, with D possibly being TRBD1 (5 bases). This CDR3 region has 14 residues. V lost 10 bases, J lost 4 bases, and 19 bases lay in between. CDR3 amino acids: CATRRGRTPYGYTF. DNA for the CDR3: TGTGCCACCCGAAGGGGACGAACTCCCTATGGCTACACCTTC.

In its sample, this clonotype was seen once. The chain joins TRBV24-1 to TRBJ2-3; tentatively, D is TRBD1 or TRBD2 (5 bases each). Germline assignment: CDR1 KGHDR and CDR2 SFDVKD. This CDR3 is built from 15 residues. V lost 6 bases, J lost 1 base, and 13 bases lay in between. This chain's CDR3 is CATSLGDSGTDTQYF. As DNA, the CDR3 is TGTGCCACCAGTCTAGGGGATAGCGGCACAGATACGCAGTATTTT.

There are many counts of this clonotype. The chain links TRBV20-1 to TRBJ1-2, with D unresolved. V was trimmed by 3 bases and J by 1 base, leaving 12 bases between them. Germline V gene data show CDR1 as DFQATT and CDR2 as SNEGSKA (reference sequence). The CDR3 sequence is 14 residues long. The CDR3 region is CSARDQADNYGYTF. CDR3 sequence (DNA): TGCAGTGCTAGGGACCAGGCCGATAACTATGGCTACACCTTC.

The rearrangement uses TRBV7-9 and TRBJ2-5, with TRBD2 as a possible D gene (6 bases). Between the trimmed V and J ends, which lost 1 base and 9 bases, there was a span of 15 bases. CDR3 length: 14 amino acids. Germline CDR1 and CDR2: SEHNR and FQNEAQ (reference sequence). CDR3 region: CASSLDRVGEAQYF. As DNA, the CDR3 is TGTGCCAGCAGCTTAGATAGGGTTGGGGAGGCCCAGTACTTC.

Worth noting for this clonotype: A much more abundant neighbour one base away suggests this may be a read error. J is TRBJ1-4 and V is TRBV29-1; D may be TRBD1 (6 bases). Per the germline V gene, CDR1 is SQVTM and CDR2 is ANQGSEA. The CDR3 loop spans 15 amino acids. In DNA, the CDR3 is TGCAGCGTTGATGAGAGGGGGTTTGGTAATGAAAAACTGCTTTTT. Protein: CSVDERGFGNEKLLF.

This sequence joins TRBV7-9 and TRBJ1-1; no clear D. In germline, CDR1 is SEHNR, CDR2 FQNEAQ (reference sequence). The germline V and J ends were trimmed by 5 bases and 11 bases, with 15 bases remaining between them. The CDR3 loop spans 12 amino acids. Here the CDR3 reads CASSPTYGMAFF. CDR3 in DNA: TGTGCCAGCAGCCCGACTTATGGGATGGCTTTCTTT.

This clonotype was seen ten or more times. The genes are TRBV7-2 and TRBJ1-5; D remains ambiguous. V was clipped by 5 bases and J by 2 bases, with 7 bases between them. Germline loops: CDR1 SGHTA, CDR2 FQGNSA. This CDR3 is 13 amino acids long. Written as DNA, the CDR3 is TGTGCCAGCAGCGCACAAGGCAATCAGCCCCAGCATTTT. It is translated as CASSAQGNQPQHF.

This clonotype appeared a single time. This may stem from a read error, because a much larger clone lies one nucleotide away. The missing conserved phenylalanine or tryptophan at the end of this CDR3 makes a read error likely. The V call is TRBV10-3, the J call TRBJ1-1; 12 positions match TRBD1. Germline CDR1 reads ENHRY; CDR2 reads SYGVKD. The CDR3 length is 14 residues. V lost 10 bases and J lost 3; bases outside the gene matches: 6. The CDR3 DNA reads TGTGCCAGCCGGGACAGGGGGCTCTACACTGAAGCTTTCCTT. Translated: CASRDRGLYTEAFL.

Points on this clonotype: This may come from a read error, since a much larger clone is one base off. The gene calls are TRBV7-8 and TRBJ1-5; D gene unclear. V gave up 5 bases and J gave up 9 bases, with 11 bases separating them. The CDR3 is 12 amino acids. Germline V gives CDR1 SGHVS, CDR2 FQNEAQ. In DNA, the CDR3 is TGTGCCAGCAGCCCCCCCGGATCGCCCCAGCATTTT. Protein sequence: CASSPPGSPQHF.

The rearrangement joins TRBV15 to TRBJ1-2; maybe TRBD1 (5 bases). There are 15 residues in the CDR3. Germline V lookup: CDR1 LNHNV, CDR2 YYDKDF (reference sequence). With 4 bases removed from V and 8 bases from J, the gap between germline ends came to 20 bases. CDR3 bases: TGTGCCACCAGCAAAACCGGGGCAGGAAGGAGCGGCTACACCTTC. Residues: CATSKTGAGRSGYTF. Looking up the rest from reference TRBV15 and TRBJ1-2 gives the full variable domain: DAMVIQNPRYQVTQFGKPVTLSCSQTLNHNVMYWYQQKSSQAPKLLFHYYDKDFNNEADTPDNFQSRRPNTSFCFLDIRSPGLGDTAMYLCATSKTGAGRSGYTFGSGTRLTVV.

This clonotype came up many times. V gene TRBV25-1 combines with J gene TRBJ1-2; the D is unclear. With 4 bases removed from V and 3 bases from J, the gap between germline ends came to 9 bases. Per the germline V gene, CDR1 is MGHDK and CDR2 is SYGVNS. CDR3 size: 13 residues. The CDR3 region has the DNA TGTGCCAGCAGTGTTGGCCGGGACTATGGCTACACCTTC. Translating it yields CASSVGRDYGYTF.

The chain carries TRBV10-3 and TRBJ2-3, with 14 bases lining up with TRBD2. Germline V CDR1 and CDR2: ENHRY, SYGVKD. V shed 6 bases, J shed 4 bases, and the junction held 3 bases outside the gene matches. This CDR3 contains 15 residues. The CDR3 DNA follows: TGTGCCATCAGGGGGACTAGCGGGAGTGCAGATACGCAGTATTTT. Its translation: CAIRGTSGSADTQYF.

This clonotype was observed a few times. This chain connects TRBV7-2 to TRBJ2-2; TRBD1 or TRBD2 may be the D gene (5 bases each). CDR1 is SGHTA, CDR2 FQGNSA, per germline. The V gene lost 2 bases and the J gene lost 3 bases, with 7 bases spanning the gap. The CDR3 covers 14 residues. This CDR3 reads CASSLQGDTGELFF. The CDR3 bases are TGTGCCAGCAGCTTACAGGGAGACACCGGGGAGCTGTTTTTT.

This clonotype was seen only a few times. The V and J genes are TRBV12-3 or TRBV12-4 and TRBJ2-7; maybe TRBD2 (5 bases). The CDR3 spans 13 residues. The germline V and J ends were trimmed by 6 bases and 3 bases, with 12 bases remaining between them. CDR3 amino acids: CASSDAGDYEQYF. CDR3 DNA: TGTGCCAGCAGCGATGCCGGGGACTACGAGCAGTACTTC.

Concerning this clonotype itself: It may be a read error: a sequence one base away is much more abundant. Here the CDR3 omits its conserved ending phenylalanine or tryptophan, so a read error is the likely source. The genes are TRBV5-1 and TRBJ2-7, with D perhaps matching TRBD2 (6 bases). Trimming removed 0 bases at V and 3 bases at J, with 13 bases between. Looked up from germline, CDR1 is SGHRS and CDR2 is YFSETQ. This CDR3 spans 15 amino acids. The CDR3 region has the DNA TGCGCCAGCAGCTTGGTGGGGGGTCCACTCTACGAGCAGTACCTC. Translating it yields CASSLVGGPLYEQYL.

The rearrangement links TRBV10-3 to TRBJ2-6; D might be TRBD1 (6 bases). With 10 bases removed from V and 5 bases from J, the gap between germline ends came to 9 bases. Looked up from germline, CDR1 is ENHRY and CDR2 is SYGVKD. This CDR3 is 12 amino acids long. Here the CDR3 DNA reads TGTGCCACGAGGGACAGGGCCAACGTCCTGACTTTC. Its translation: CATRDRANVLTF.

This clonotype was observed many times. CDR3 residues: CSVDLEENTEAFF. For the CDR3, the DNA is TGCAGCGTTGATTTGGAGGAGAACACTGAAGCTTTCTTT. V gene TRBV29-1 combines with J gene TRBJ1-1, with unresolved D. Trimming took off 3 bases at V and 1 base at J, with 9 bases between the two ends. The CDR3 has 13 amino acids. In germline, CDR1 is SQVTM, CDR2 ANQGSEA.